This T cell receptor beta chain is drawn from a study of early T cells in non-severe SARS-CoV-2 infection. The study, taken as a whole, reports: Database matching using VDJdb favored anti-spike CD8 responses, with private and CD4 specificities left missing.

This clonotype has a handful of counts. What it binds is not known. The protocol attached unique molecular identifiers to individual cDNA molecules. TCRdb itself ran the 5' RACE reads through MiXCR, one entry per CDR3 protein. This table holds 100,000 to 120,000 distinct CDR3 sequences, roughly an eighth found once. V lost 4 bases and J lost 1, with 7 bases in between. This CDR3 contains 13 residues. CDR1 and CDR2 from the germline V gene are MNHEY and SMNVEV (reference sequence). This receptor was obtained from an adult who was a healthcare worker with PCR-confirmed SARS-CoV-2 infection or an uninfected control (not recorded which). The V and J genes are TRBV27 and TRBJ1-2; D is unclear. The source material was whole blood, sampled at baseline. The CDR3 DNA reads as TGTGCCAGCAGTTCGGGCGGTAACTATGGCTACACCTTC. Its translation is CASSSGGNYGYTF.